A single sample is the source of the 27 T cell receptor beta chains below, sequenced in a study of shared clonotypes between healthy human individuals. Profiled with immunoSEQ multiplex PCR; TCRdb holds only in-frame clones, not every one. The sample records 1,500,000 or so clones, roughly 96% being singletons. The sample comprised naive CD4+ T cells sorted from blood. Subset in this sample: CD45RA+ positively selected. The receptors originated from a man younger than 40 in good health.

CDR3 in amino acids: CASSPRGAVSEQYF. In DNA, the CDR3 is TGTGCCAGCAGTCCCAGGGGGGCGGTCTCCGAGCAGTACTTC. This rearrangement joins TRBV28 to TRBJ2-7, with D perhaps matching TRBD1 (7 bases). Looked up from germline, CDR1 is MDHEN and CDR2 is SYDVKM. Trimming removed 5 bases at V and 6 bases at J, with 17 bases between. The CDR3 is 14 residues long.

V usage is TRBV4-1 and J usage is TRBJ2-1; no firm D call. Germline values: CDR1 MGHRA, CDR2 YSYEKL. V dropped 3 bases and J dropped 6 bases, with 21 bases sitting between them. The CDR3 spans 17 residues. The CDR3 coding sequence is TGCGCCAGCAGCCACGCGCAGGCGGTGACGATCCGCAATGAGCAGTTCTTC. Translated: CASSHAQAVTIRNEQFF.

The chain combines TRBV5-5 with TRBJ2-7; 13 bases agree with TRBD2. The V gene end was trimmed by 0 bases and the J gene end by 2 bases; junction bases not matched to a gene: 5. This CDR3 comprises 17 residues. Germline values: CDR1 SGHKS, CDR2 YYEKEE (reference sequence). CDR3 in DNA: TGTGCCAGCAGCTTGGGGACTAGCGGGAGCCACACCTACGAGCAGTACTTC. Translated, it gives CASSLGTSGSHTYEQYF.

The chain is built from TRBV19 and TRBJ2-1, with D possibly TRBD2 on 5 matching bases. CDR1 and CDR2 (germline): LNHDA, SQIVND (reference sequence). V gave up 7 bases and J gave up 0 bases, with 13 bases separating them. This CDR3 is 15 amino acids long. The CDR3 sequence: CASTSGLSSYNEQFF. The CDR3 DNA reads as TGTGCCAGTACAAGCGGCCTCAGCTCCTACAATGAGCAGTTCTTC.

This clone was observed a single time. The J gene is TRBJ1-3, the V gene TRBV5-1; D is undetermined. Deletions cut 6 bases from V and 2 bases from J, with 12 bases between. The CDR3 totals 14 residues. In germline, CDR1 is SGHRS, CDR2 YFSETQ. The CDR3 loop is CASTSNVAGNTIYF. The CDR3 bases are TGCGCCAGCACATCAAATGTTGCTGGAAACACCATATATTTT.

The chain couples TRBV5-1 to TRBJ2-1; D is unresolved. CDR1 and CDR2 from the germline V gene are SGHRS and YFSETQ. The CDR3 loop spans 14 amino acids. V was pared by 6 bases and J by 7 bases, with 17 bases between. CDR3 bases: TGCGCCAGCACGAAGGTCTCCCCCCGAAATGAGCAGTTCTTC. Translating it yields CASTKVSPRNEQFF. Variable domain in full (rest from reference TRBV5-1 and TRBJ2-1): KAGVTQTPRYLIKTRGQQVTLSCSPISGHRSVSWYQQTPGQGLQFLFEYFSETQRNKGNFPGRFSGRQFSNSRSEMNVSTLELGDSALYLCASTKVSPRNEQFFGPGTRLTVL.

The rearrangement uses TRBV15 and TRBJ2-1; TRBD2 agrees at 8 bases. Germline trimming cut 3 bases from V and 0 bases from J; bases unmatched to any gene: 13. The CDR3 extends over 19 amino acids. CDR1 is LNHNV and CDR2 is YYDKDF in the germline V gene (reference sequence). The CDR3 loop is CATSRVGRGVLGSYNEQFF. The CDR3 DNA follows: TGTGCCACCAGCAGGGTCGGGAGGGGAGTCTTGGGCTCCTACAATGAGCAGTTCTTC.

This sequence joins TRBV28 and TRBJ2-5; D gene ambiguous. The CDR3 runs to 11 residues. Germline CDR1 and CDR2: MDHEN and SYDVKM. Trimming shortened V by 10 bases and J by 4 bases, and 10 bases separated the two germline ends. The CDR3 sequence: CAISSSETQYF. The CDR3 DNA reads as TGTGCCATCTCCAGCTCAGAGACCCAGTACTTC. Complete variable domain (other parts from reference TRBV28 and TRBJ2-5): DVKVTQSSRYLVKRTGEKVFLECVQDMDHENMFWYRQDPGLGLRLIYFSYDVKMKEKGDIPEGYSVSREKKERFSLILESASTNQTSMYLCAISSSETQYFGPGTRLLVL.

This chain connects TRBV7-6 to TRBJ2-1; a weak D match, TRBD2 (5 bases). The V end lost 1 base, the J end lost 7 bases, and 23 bases lay between the germline ends. The CDR3 is 18 residues long. Germline V CDR1 and CDR2: SGHVS, FNYEAQ. This chain's CDR3 is CASSLGQLGLPSLNEQFF. DNA of the CDR3: TGTGCCAGCAGCTTAGGGCAATTAGGACTCCCCTCCCTGAATGAGCAGTTCTTC.

This rearrangement joins TRBV6-5 to TRBJ1-5; D unresolved. V lost 3 bases to trimming and J lost 6 bases, with 0 bases between them. This CDR3 comprises 10 residues. Germline V gene data show CDR1 as MNHEY and CDR2 as SVGAGI. CDR3 sequence: CASSYQPQHF. The DNA for the CDR3 is TGTGCCAGCAGTTATCAGCCCCAGCATTTT.

The chain combines TRBV5-4 with TRBJ2-7; D might be TRBD1 (6 bases). V was shortened by 2 bases and J by 3 bases, with 12 bases between the two germline ends. In germline, CDR1 is SGHNT, CDR2 YYREEE (reference sequence). This CDR3 has 14 amino acids. The CDR3 region has the DNA TGTGCCAGCAGCTTTTCGGGCAGGGGCTACGAGCAGTACTTC. It encodes CASSFSGRGYEQYF.

The V gene is TRBV18, the J gene TRBJ2-5, with 12 bases matching TRBD2. The V segment lost 5 bases and the J segment 4 bases; nucleotides outside the gene matches: 2. CDR1 KGHSH and CDR2 LQKENI come from the germline V gene. CDR3 size: 14 residues. The CDR3 protein is CASSEGLAGETQYF. CDR3 in DNA: TGTGCCAGCTCAGAGGGACTAGCGGGAGAGACCCAGTACTTC.

J is TRBJ2-1 and V is TRBV9; the match to TRBD2 covers 9 bases. With 0 bases clipped from V and 5 bases from J, the junction kept 18 bases outside the gene matches. CDR1 and CDR2 (germline): SGDLS, YYNGEE. CDR3 length: 20 amino acids. In DNA form, the CDR3 reads TGTGCCAGCAGCGTAGAGGGACTAGCTAGTGGGTCGATAAAGAACAATGAGCAGTTCTTC. Protein product: CASSVEGLASGSIKNNEQFF.

The gene calls are TRBV18 and TRBJ2-7; 10 nucleotides match TRBD2. CDR1 and CDR2 (germline): KGHSH, LQKENI. Trimming took 2 bases from V and 9 from J; bases not matched to a gene: 10. The CDR3 extends over 15 amino acids. CDR3 in DNA: TGTGCCAGCTCACCAAATGGACTAGCGGATGTCGTGCAGTACTTC. It encodes CASSPNGLADVVQYF. The full variable domain, its missing parts supplied by reference TRBV18 and TRBJ2-7, is NAGVMQNPRHLVRRRGQEARLRCSPMKGHSHVYWYRQLPEEGLKFMVYLQKENIIDESGMPKERFSAEFPKEGPSILRIQQVVRGDSAAYFCASSPNGLADVVQYFGPGTRLTVT.

V is TRBV7-9 and J is TRBJ2-4, with D unresolved. V lost 1 base and J 0 bases, leaving 7 bases between the germline ends. Germline values: CDR1 SEHNR, CDR2 FQNEAQ (reference sequence). This CDR3 comprises 15 residues. CDR3 region: CASSLDILAKNIQYF. CDR3 in DNA: TGTGCCAGCAGCTTAGATATACTAGCCAAAAACATTCAGTACTTC. Filled out from reference TRBV7-9 and TRBJ2-4, the complete variable domain reads DTGVSQNPRHKITKRGQNVTFRCDPISEHNRLYWYRQTLGQGPEFLTYFQNEAQLEKSRLLSDRFSAERPKGSFSTLEIQRTEQGDSAMYLCASSLDILAKNIQYFGAGTRLSVL.

J is TRBJ1-4 and V is TRBV7-8; D perhaps matches TRBD1 (5 bases). The CDR3 is 13 amino acids. Trimming removed 7 bases at V and 7 bases at J, with 13 bases between. The germline V gene encodes CDR1 SGHVS and CDR2 FQNEAQ. The CDR3 DNA is TGTGCCAGCACTAAGGGGATGGGTGAAAAACTGTTTTTT. Encoded protein: CASTKGMGEKLFF.

This rearrangement joins TRBV5-4 to TRBJ2-7; 9 bases are a match to TRBD2. V dropped 0 bases and J dropped 7; count of bases not matched to a gene: 8. CDR1 SGHNT and CDR2 YYREEE come from the germline V gene (reference sequence). The CDR3 spans 15 residues. CDR3 DNA: TGTGCCAGCAGCTTGGCCGTAGCGGGAGCTGGTGAGCAGTACTTC. Its protein product is CASSLAVAGAGEQYF.

The chain recombines TRBV18 with TRBJ2-7; a possible D gene is TRBD1 (6 bases). This CDR3 spans 18 amino acids. V lost 6 bases and J lost 0, with 24 bases in between. Per germline, CDR1 KGHSH and CDR2 LQKENI. The CDR3 nucleotides read TGTGCCAGCTCCCCAAAGGGGTTCAGGGACACAACCTCCTACGAGCAGTACTTC. Encoded protein: CASSPKGFRDTTSYEQYF. Filled out from reference TRBV18 and TRBJ2-7, the complete variable domain reads NAGVMQNPRHLVRRRGQEARLRCSPMKGHSHVYWYRQLPEEGLKFMVYLQKENIIDESGMPKERFSAEFPKEGPSILRIQQVVRGDSAAYFCASSPKGFRDTTSYEQYFGPGTRLTVT.

With respect to this clone: A read error may produce the germline difference seen at one junction end. This chain connects TRBV7-7 to TRBJ2-2; D is unresolved. Per the germline V gene, CDR1 is SSHAT and CDR2 is FNYEAQ (reference sequence). The CDR3 extends over 14 amino acids. CDR3 amino acids: CASSFDQNTGELFF. The CDR3 DNA reads as TGTGCTAGCAGCTTCGACCAGAACACCGGGGAGCTGTTTTTT.

J is TRBJ2-7 and V is TRBV9, with 8 bases fitting TRBD1. The germline V gene has CDR1 SGDLS and CDR2 YYNGEE. The ends lost 2 bases at V and 0 bases at J; junction bases unmatched: 7. CDR3 length: 16 amino acids. Written as DNA, the CDR3 is TGTGCCAGCAGCGTGGCGGACAGGGTCGTCTCCTACGAGCAGTACTTC. Translated: CASSVADRVVSYEQYF.

The chain links TRBV7-9 to TRBJ1-4; D remains unclear. The CDR3 runs to 15 residues. Trimming took off 5 bases at V and 7 bases at J, with 17 bases between the two ends. Germline values: CDR1 SEHNR, CDR2 FQNEAQ (reference sequence). DNA for the CDR3: TGTGCCAGCAGCCGTACGCGAAGAGGAGGTGAAAAACTGTTTTTT. This translates into CASSRTRRGGEKLFF.

The chain combines TRBV11-3 with TRBJ2-1, with D unresolved. The CDR3 contains 15 residues. Per germline, CDR1 SGHNT and CDR2 YENEEA. The germline V and J ends were trimmed by 1 base and 0 bases, with 7 bases remaining between them. Here the CDR3 reads CASSLVSVSYNEQFF. The CDR3 region has the DNA TGTGCCAGCAGCTTAGTTTCGGTCTCCTACAATGAGCAGTTCTTC.

The chain joins TRBV7-9 to TRBJ1-2; TRBD1 matches 10 bases. Trimming removed 6 bases from V and 3 bases from J; junction bases left unmatched: 10. This CDR3 has 16 residues. Germline loops: CDR1 SEHNR, CDR2 FQNEAQ (reference sequence). In DNA, the CDR3 is TGTGCCAGCAGTTCTATCCGACAGGGGGCCGACTATGGCTACACCTTC. Its protein is CASSSIRQGADYGYTF.

V is TRBV6-5 and J is TRBJ2-1; 10 bases line up with TRBD2. The junction had 2 bases not matched to a gene; V was cut back by 2 bases and J by 4 bases. Germline V gene lookup returns CDR1 MNHEY and CDR2 SVGAGI. This CDR3 has 15 residues. The CDR3 bases are TGTGCCAGCAGTTACACGACTAGCGGGTACAATGAGCAGTTCTTC. Its protein product is CASSYTTSGYNEQFF.

The chain recombines TRBV10-2 with TRBJ2-7; 8 bases fit TRBD2. The V and J ends lost 6 bases and 6 bases, in that order; junction bases with no gene match: 13. This CDR3 has 15 residues. The germline V gene has CDR1 WSHSY and CDR2 SAAADI. DNA of the CDR3: TGCGCCAGCAGACTAGCGGAGGTTTCCGGGGGCGAGCAGTACTTC. Translated: CASRLAEVSGGEQYF.

The rearrangement joins TRBV19 to TRBJ1-5, with 10 bases identical to TRBD1. The CDR3 consists of 16 residues. Germline loops: CDR1 LNHDA, CDR2 SQIVND (reference sequence). Unmatched junction bases numbered 5, after V lost 1 base and J lost 5 bases. The CDR3 is CASSIGTGTGDQPQHF. Written as DNA, the CDR3 is TGTGCCAGTAGTATAGGGACCGGGACAGGGGATCAGCCCCAGCATTTT.

The rearrangement links TRBV28 to TRBJ1-3; a possible D gene is TRBD1 (5 bases). V was shortened by 8 bases and J by 0 bases, with 14 bases between the two germline ends. Germline CDR1 and CDR2: MDHEN and SYDVKM. This CDR3 has 15 residues. The DNA for the CDR3 is TGTGCCAGCGGCTCGTGGGGCATCTCTGGAAACACCATATATTTT. As protein: CASGSWGISGNTIYF.